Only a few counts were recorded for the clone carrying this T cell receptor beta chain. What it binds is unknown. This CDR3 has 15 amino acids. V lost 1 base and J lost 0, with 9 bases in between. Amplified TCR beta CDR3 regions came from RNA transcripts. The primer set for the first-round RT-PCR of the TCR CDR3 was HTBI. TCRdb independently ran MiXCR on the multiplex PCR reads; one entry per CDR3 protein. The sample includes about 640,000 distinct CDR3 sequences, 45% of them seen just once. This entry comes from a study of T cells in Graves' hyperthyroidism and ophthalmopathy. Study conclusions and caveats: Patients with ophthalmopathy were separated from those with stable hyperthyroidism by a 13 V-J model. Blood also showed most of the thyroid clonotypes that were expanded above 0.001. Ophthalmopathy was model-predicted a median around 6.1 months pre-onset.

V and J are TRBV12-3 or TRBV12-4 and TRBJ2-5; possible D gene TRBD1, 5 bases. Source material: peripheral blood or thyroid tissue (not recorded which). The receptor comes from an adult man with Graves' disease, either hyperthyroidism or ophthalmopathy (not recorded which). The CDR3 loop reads CASSLGGANQETQYF. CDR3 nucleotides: TGTGCCAGCAGTTTAGGGGGCGCAAACCAAGAGACCCAGTACTTC.